This section outlines one T cell receptor beta chain sequence together with its context. The target of this receptor is not known. No base qualities exist here, and no much larger clone lies one base off it. The immunoSEQ v4 bias-controlled multiplex PCR assay, performed blinded to group allocation, was used to amplify TCR-beta CDR3 regions from genomic DNA. Reference gene primers were added alongside TCR-beta primers to estimate nucleated cell and T cell quantities per sample. Sequencing of the libraries was performed on an Illumina MiSeq with a 100-cycle paired-end protocol. Per the original workflow: The immunoSEQ Analyzer software was used to calculate diversity and richness, with richness measured by iChao1 and clonality based on Pielou evenness and Shannon diversity (range 0-1, where higher values mean less diversity). CDR3 amino acid sequences together with their V/J genes were searched in VDJdb for CMV, EBV and influenza A specificities using confidence 3 and substitution 2. The Morisita-Horn index was used to assess how much TCR-beta amino acid clonotypes overlapped between the villitis of unknown etiology, infectious villitis and control repertoires. TCRdb's version of the immuneACCESS table is confined to in-frame rearrangements and falls short of the full clone set. An unresolved V gene accounts for under half of the shortfall where checked; the remainder is of unknown origin. D and trimming come from the DNA, and the V and J calls and clone size come from that table. The sample includes about 6,000 clones, with roughly 78% observed a single time. The ten largest clones capture around 8.6% of the sample.

This specimen belongs to a study of T cells in placental villitis. Turning to the overall study: To test an allograft-versus-infection hypothesis, the study compared placental TCR-beta repertoires across three groups: villitis of unknown etiology, unaffected controls matched for gestational age, and infectious villitis.

The study included five infectious villitis placentae (four with confirmed cytomegalovirus and one with Toxoplasma gondii), and these placentae were not matched to the other groups. The mothers in the infectious villitis group were younger, had smaller fetuses, and delivered preterm or had intrauterine demise in two cases. Placentae were collected after delivery and examined grossly and histologically before archival tissue was selected. Five 10-micron scrolls were cut from each FFPE block, and DNA was isolated using the AllPrep DNA/RNA FFPE Tissue kit. NanoDrop was used to check DNA concentration and purity, while a Bioanalyzer was used to assess RNA quality. Spanning cysteine to phenylalanine, the CDR3 consists of 14 amino acids. The only DNA kept is the CDR3, 42 bases in frame from the first base. The germline V gene (reference sequence) specifies SGHKS as CDR1 and YYEKEE as CDR2. V and J lose 3 bases and 7 bases, and a span of 16 bases separates them.

Beyond this particular receptor, the publication reports: Higher CMV-specific clone frequencies were found in infectious CMV cases than in villitis of unknown etiology (about 0.0099 vs 0.00097), and no difference in CMV-specific clone frequencies was seen between villitis of unknown etiology and controls. Small amounts of decidua were contained in the paraffin blocks, so some of the captured T cells, especially in controls, may have been decidual rather than villous infiltrates. Bulk tissue sequencing could not distinguish helper, regulatory or cytotoxic T cells, nor maternal versus fetal T cells, and excluded gamma-delta receptors.

This clonotype was obtained from a human patient with infectious villitis; the placental T cells may come from both mother and fetus. The chain is assembled from TRBV5-5 and TRBJ2-5; matching of 6 bases hints at TRBD1 as the D gene. Specimen: placental tissue containing maternal and fetal cells. Read as DNA, the sequence is TGTGCCAGCAGCTCCCCGGTCGGCAGGGGGACCCAGTACTTC. This encodes CASSSPVGRGTQYF.